A few counts support the clone carrying this T cell receptor beta chain. No antigen is known for it. The junction does not match germline at one end; this may be a read error. CDR1 is DFQATT and CDR2 is SNEGSKA in the germline V gene (reference sequence). The CDR3 has 17 residues. TCRdb processed the 5' RACE reads anew with MiXCR; each CDR3 protein has one entry. The table includes about 840,000 distinct CDR3 sequences, 12% detected once. This sample was included in a study of CD8 T cells in ankylosing spondylitis. Study observations and caveats: Disease-associated clones were reportedly significantly overrepresented in matched ankylosing spondylitis synovial fluid. Seemingly distinctive of ankylosing spondylitis blood was a TCR beta motif formed by eight highly homologous variants.

This chain uses TRBV20-1 with TRBJ2-1; 9 bases are shared with TRBD2. The specimen was blood, either unsorted or a sorted T cell fraction (not recorded which). This receptor was taken from a male donor with ankylosing spondylitis. This CDR3 is CCAKGEASGVYYNEQFF. DNA for the CDR3: TGCTGTGCTAAAGGGGAGGCTAGCGGGGTCTACTACAATGAGCAGTTCTTC.